These 27 T cell receptor beta chains originate from one sample sequenced in a study of cytomegalovirus exposure and HLA in healthy donors. Only in-frame clones appear in the TCRdb table, and some are missing; sequencing was by immunoSEQ multiplex PCR. The data contain 150,000 to 200,000 clones, 75% to 90% of them singletons. Sequenced: PBMCs. These TCRs come from a man aged 18 to 30 in good health and CMV-seropositive.

This clone was found a few times. The chain uses TRBV30 and TRBJ2-3, with 11 bases matching TRBD2. The CDR3 length is 15 residues. Germline trimming cut 2 bases from V and 1 base from J; bases unmatched to any gene: 2. CDR1 GTSNPN and CDR2 SVGIG come from the germline V gene (reference sequence). The CDR3 is CAWSSGLAGTDTQYF. The CDR3 bases are TGTGCCTGGAGTTCGGGACTAGCGGGCACAGATACGCAGTATTTT.

The V call is TRBV30, the J call TRBJ1-5; D is unclear. Germline V gene data show CDR1 as GTSNPN and CDR2 as SVGIG (reference sequence). The CDR3 consists of 16 residues. The germline V and J ends were trimmed by 0 bases and 4 bases, with 16 bases remaining between them. CDR3 bases: TGTGCCTGGAGTGTAGGTGCAGACGGAGGAAATCAGCCCCAGCATTTT. Its translation is CAWSVGADGGNQPQHF.

The chain recombines TRBV5-4 with TRBJ2-7, with 9 bases matching TRBD1. V lost 3 bases, J lost 4 bases, and 5 bases stayed unmatched. Germline V CDR1 and CDR2: SGHNT, YYREEE (reference sequence). This CDR3 has 14 amino acids. CDR3 residues: CASSSGTGRYEQYF. In DNA, the CDR3 is TGTGCCAGCAGCTCCGGGACAGGGAGGTACGAGCAGTACTTC.

CDR3 sequence (DNA): TGTGCCAGCAGTGTGCGCGGGTCGGGGAACACTGAAGCTTTCTTT. As protein: CASSVRGSGNTEAFF. The gene calls are TRBV2 and TRBJ1-1, with D unresolved. The germline V and J ends were trimmed by 4 bases and 1 base, with 13 bases remaining between them. Germline lookup yields CDR1 SNHLY and CDR2 FYNNEI. The CDR3 is 15 residues long.

This clone was seen once. The chain couples TRBV28 to TRBJ1-2, with 8 nucleotides matching TRBD1. This CDR3 has 19 residues. Germline trimming cut 1 base from V and 4 bases from J; bases unmatched to any gene: 17. Germline-derived CDR1 and CDR2 are MDHEN and SYDVKM. CDR3 residues: CASSLLVGPPGGFPYGYTF. Written as DNA, the CDR3 is TGTGCCAGCAGTTTATTGGTCGGGCCACCAGGGGGCTTCCCCTATGGCTACACCTTC.

This chain connects TRBV6-6 to TRBJ2-7; no reliable D call. CDR3 size: 13 residues. From germline, CDR1 is MNHNY and CDR2 SVGAGI (reference sequence). The V end was cut by 4 bases, the J end by 3 bases, with 10 bases between. The CDR3 region has the DNA TGTGCCAGCAGTTTTGCAGAAAACTACGAGCAGTACTTC. Translating gives CASSFAENYEQYF.

J is TRBJ2-7 and V is TRBV6-6; TRBD2 agrees at 9 bases. V lost 6 bases and J lost 4; bases outside the gene matches: 10. This CDR3 comprises 15 residues. Germline V CDR1 and CDR2: MNHNY, SVGAGI (reference sequence). CDR3 nucleotides: TGTGCCAGCAGGCAGCAACCGGGACTAGCTTACGAGCAGTACTTC. This codes for CASRQQPGLAYEQYF.

The chain joins TRBV4-1 to TRBJ1-3, with 7 bases aligning to TRBD1. The germline CDR1 and CDR2 sequences are MGHRA and YSYEKL. The CDR3 contains 15 residues. The trim removed 5 bases at V and 4 bases at J, leaving 8 bases unmatched. CDR3 loop: CASSDWTGRGNTIYF. The CDR3 DNA reads as TGCGCCAGCAGCGACTGGACAGGTAGAGGAAACACCATATATTTT.

The J gene is TRBJ1-2, the V gene TRBV30; the match to TRBD1 covers 9 bases. The CDR3 length is 16 residues. The J segment lost 4 bases and the V segment lost 1 base, leaving 10 bases of the junction unmatched. Germline CDR1 GTSNPN, CDR2 SVGIG (reference sequence). CDR3 nucleotide sequence: TGTGCCTGGAGTGGGACAGGGGCGGTGGGTAGCTATGGCTACACCTTC. Protein: CAWSGTGAVGSYGYTF.

The count of this clone is one. The CDR3 DNA reads TGTGCCAGCAGCACAGCAATTAATGAAAAACTGTTTTTT. Its translation is CASSTAINEKLFF. The rearrangement uses TRBV6-1 and TRBJ1-4; D unclear. CDR3 size: 13 residues. The germline V gene has CDR1 MNHNS and CDR2 SASEGT. Trimming shortened V by 6 bases and J by 4 bases, and 9 bases separated the two germline ends.

The chain joins TRBV27 to TRBJ2-4; a possible D gene is TRBD2 (6 bases). Germline V gives CDR1 MNHEY, CDR2 SMNVEV (reference sequence). The V and J ends lost 5 bases and 6 bases respectively, with 14 bases between them. This CDR3 comprises 14 residues. Here the CDR3 reads CASSPRGARNIQYF. DNA of the CDR3: TGTGCCAGCAGTCCGCGGGGAGCCCGAAACATTCAGTACTTC.

Of note for this clone: Other DNA sequences within the sample encode an identical CDR3. The CDR3 sequence is CASSVGTGGGYGYTF. CDR3 bases: TGTGCCAGCAGCGTGGGGACAGGGGGCGGCTATGGCTACACCTTC. The chain is built from TRBV9 and TRBJ1-2; 12 bases match TRBD1. Per the germline V gene, CDR1 is SGDLS and CDR2 is YYNGEE. With V trimmed by 2 bases and J by 4 bases, 3 bases remained unmatched. CDR3 size: 15 residues.

The chain has TRBV5-6 and TRBJ1-1, with D unresolved. The CDR3 runs to 12 residues. Germline CDR1 and CDR2: SGHDT and YYEEEE. V was shortened by 4 bases and J by 5 bases, with 9 bases between the two germline ends. The CDR3 loop is CASSIRGTEAFF. CDR3 nucleotide sequence: TGTGCCAGCAGCATACGGGGTACTGAAGCTTTCTTT.

This rearrangement joins TRBV28 to TRBJ2-5; TRBD2 might be the D (5 bases). The germline V gene has CDR1 MDHEN and CDR2 SYDVKM. Trimming shortened V by 6 bases and J by 5 bases, and 19 bases separated the two germline ends. CDR3 length: 15 residues. The CDR3 protein is CASRDLDRAGETQYF. Here the CDR3 DNA reads TGTGCCAGCAGGGACTTAGACCGGGCGGGCGAGACCCAGTACTTC.

This sequence joins TRBV9 and TRBJ2-7; D call uncertain. Germline lookup yields CDR1 SGDLS and CDR2 YYNGEE. V lost 3 bases and J lost 5, with 15 bases in between. This CDR3 comprises 14 residues. The CDR3, as DNA: TGTGCCAGCAGCGCCGTAGGTAGCAACCACGAGCAGTACTTC. It is translated as CASSAVGSNHEQYF. The full variable domain, its missing parts supplied by reference TRBV9 and TRBJ2-7, is DSGVTQTPKHLITATGQRVTLRCSPRSGDLSVYWYQQSLDQGLQFLIQYYNGEERAKGNILERFSAQQFPDLHSELNLSSLELGDSALYFCASSAVGSNHEQYFGPGTRLTVT.

This clone came up once. The rearrangement links TRBV2 to TRBJ2-5; possible D gene TRBD2, 6 bases. Germline CDR1 reads SNHLY; CDR2 reads FYNNEI. The CDR3 consists of 15 residues. V lost 3 bases, J lost 4 bases, and 15 bases lay in between. The CDR3 is CASSEVRGGGETQYF. In nucleotides, the CDR3 is TGTGCCAGCAGTGAGGTCCGGGGAGGCGGAGAGACCCAGTACTTC.

This chain connects TRBV7-2 to TRBJ2-3, with a tentative D call TRBD2 (6 bases). CDR3 size: 15 residues. V was trimmed by 5 bases and J by 2 bases, leaving 14 bases between them. Germline V gene data show CDR1 as SGHTA and CDR2 as FQGNSA. The CDR3 loop is CASSRSGLLTDTQYF. CDR3 DNA: TGTGCCAGCAGCCGTAGCGGATTACTCACAGATACGCAGTATTTT.

This rearrangement joins TRBV6-1 to TRBJ1-2; D is perhaps TRBD1 (6 bases). The germline V gene has CDR1 MNHNS and CDR2 SASEGT. This CDR3 has 14 amino acids. V gave up 8 bases and J gave up 0 bases, with 13 bases separating them. CDR3 amino acids: CASETGFTNYGYTF. The CDR3 coding sequence is TGTGCCAGCGAAACAGGGTTTACTAACTATGGCTACACCTTC.

The chain uses TRBV27 and TRBJ2-2; 13 bases are shared with TRBD2. In germline, CDR1 is MNHEY, CDR2 SMNVEV (reference sequence). The CDR3 runs to 19 residues. The junction had 14 bases not matched to a gene; V was cut back by 5 bases and J by 5 bases. CDR3 in amino acids: CASSTFLRTSGSETGELFF. The CDR3 DNA is TGTGCCAGCAGTACCTTCCTCAGGACTAGCGGGAGTGAAACCGGGGAGCTGTTTTTT.

V usage is TRBV6-6 and J usage is TRBJ2-1; 14 bases map to TRBD2. V gave up 5 bases and J gave up 6 bases; unmatched junction bases: 3. The germline V gene has CDR1 MNHNY and CDR2 SVGAGI (reference sequence). The CDR3 consists of 15 residues. The CDR3 DNA reads as TGTGCCAGCAGTCAAGGGACTAGCGGGGGCAATGAGCAGTTCTTC. It is translated as CASSQGTSGGNEQFF.

This rearrangement joins TRBV21-1 to TRBJ1-5; TRBD1, as called in the table, went unchecked against the DNA. TRBV21-1 is labeled a pseudogene. CDR3 size: 15 residues. The CDR3 spells CASSVQGAQDQPQHF. The CDR3 bases are TGTGCCAGCAGCGTCCAGGGGGCGCAGGATCAGCCCCAGCATTTT.

The chain links TRBV30 to TRBJ2-5, with 15 bases aligning to TRBD2. The CDR3 consists of 13 residues. V lost 7 bases to trimming and J lost 5 bases; unmatched junction nucleotides: 2. Germline V gene data show CDR1 as GTSNPN and CDR2 as SVGIG (reference sequence). In DNA form, the CDR3 reads TGTGCCTTAGGACTAGCGGGAGGGGAGACCCAGTACTTC. Protein product: CALGLAGGETQYF.

CDR3 bases: TGTGCCAGCAGCTTGGCCCCGGGGGGGGAGCAGTTCTTC. Translating it yields CASSLAPGGEQFF. The chain uses TRBV5-6 and TRBJ2-1, with 8 bases fitting TRBD2. CDR3 length: 13 amino acids. V lost 0 bases and J lost 10; bases outside the gene matches: 3. Germline lookup yields CDR1 SGHDT and CDR2 YYEEEE.

The chain joins TRBV9 to TRBJ2-1; D is undetermined. The CDR3 totals 13 residues. V lost 1 base, J lost 12 bases, and 14 bases lay in between. CDR1 SGDLS and CDR2 YYNGEE come from the germline V gene. DNA for the CDR3: TGTGCCAGCAGCGTATTGTTTGATGCGTCGCAGTTCTTC. It codes for CASSVLFDASQFF.

The genes are TRBV5-4 and TRBJ1-2; a weak D match, TRBD1 (6 bases). Germline-derived CDR1 and CDR2 are SGHNT and YYREEE (reference sequence). The CDR3 loop spans 15 amino acids. Deletions cut 0 bases from V and 1 base from J, with 10 bases between. The CDR3 loop is CASSLGQASNYGYTF. The CDR3 coding sequence is TGTGCCAGCAGCTTGGGACAGGCCAGTAACTATGGCTACACCTTC.

The chain has TRBV14 and TRBJ2-1; D gene unclear. The CDR3 has 14 amino acids. V lost 4 bases to trimming and J lost 2 bases, with 9 bases between them. Germline-derived CDR1 and CDR2 are SGHDN and FVKESK. The CDR3 sequence is CASSPQLAYNEQFF. DNA for the CDR3: TGTGCCAGCAGCCCCCAGCTAGCCTACAATGAGCAGTTCTTC.

This chain links TRBV9 with TRBJ2-1; D is undetermined. CDR1 SGDLS and CDR2 YYNGEE come from the germline V gene. The germline V and J ends were trimmed by 4 bases and 1 base, with 9 bases remaining between them. This CDR3 region has 14 residues. The CDR3 region has the DNA TGTGCCAGCAGCCCTATTAGTTCCTACAATGAGCAGTTCTTC. Its protein is CASSPISSYNEQFF.